Listed below are T cell receptor beta chains from one sample, sequenced in a study of PD-1 blockade in classical Hodgkin lymphoma. Produced via immunoSEQ multiplex PCR; TCRdb's table is partial and in-frame only. The sample shows some 100,000 clones, about 93% of them seen only once. This specimen was peripheral blood mononuclear cells (PBMCs), taken before the fourth cycle of nivolumab. These TCRs come from a human donor with classical Hodgkin lymphoma. Both conserved end residues are part of each CDR3. Each record gives: J gene, V gene, D gene, clone size, CDR3 DNA, CDR3 protein. The D gene is left open where the match is weak. Rows give clone size only sometimes, using once, few, many, or a class for an expanded clone.

TRBJ2-7,TRBV5-1,.,once,TGCGCCAGCAGCTTGCCTTCCCACTACGAGCAGTACTTC,CASSLPSHYEQYF
TRBJ1-2,TRBV6-5,TRBD1,.,TGTGCCAGCAGTTACTCAGTGACAGGGAACTATGGCTACACCTTC,CASSYSVTGNYGYTF
TRBJ2-5,TRBV11-2,.,.,TGTGCCAGCAGCTTAGACCGGGGAATCCAAGAGACCCAGTACTTC,CASSLDRGIQETQYF
TRBJ1-4,TRBV6-1,TRBD1,.,TGTGCCAGCAGTGCCGGACAGGGAAGTGAAAAACTGTTTTTT,CASSAGQGSEKLFF
TRBJ2-1,TRBV5-6,.,.,TGTGCCAGACTAGCTGAACACAATGAGCAGTTCTTC,CARLAEHNEQFF
TRBJ2-3,TRBV11-2,.,.,TGTGCCAGCAGCTTCCGGGACCCAACTAGCACAGATACGCAGTATTTT,CASSFRDPTSTDTQYF
TRBJ1-3,TRBV4-1,TRBD1,.,TGCGCCAGCAGCCCCACCCTCAGGGGGGGCGTCGACACCATATATTTT,CASSPTLRGGVDTIYF
TRBJ2-7,TRBV6-6,TRBD1,.,TGTGCCAGCAGTTATTGGGACAGGGCCGACGAGCAGTACTTC,CASSYWDRADEQYF
TRBJ2-5,TRBV30,.,.,TGTGCCTGGAGTGTACAGGGAGAGACCCAGTACTTC,CAWSVQGETQYF
TRBJ1-1,TRBV13,.,.,TGTGCCAGCAGCCAACTTGGGAGTGGACATCATGAAGCTTTCTTT,CASSQLGSGHHEAFF
TRBJ2-7,TRBV6-1,.,.,TGTGCCAGTAAACAGGGAATTTCTCTCTACGAGCAGTACTTC,CASKQGISLYEQYF
TRBJ1-1,TRBV7-9,.,.,TGTGCCAGCAGCCCACAGGGGAACACTGAAGCTTTCTTT,CASSPQGNTEAFF